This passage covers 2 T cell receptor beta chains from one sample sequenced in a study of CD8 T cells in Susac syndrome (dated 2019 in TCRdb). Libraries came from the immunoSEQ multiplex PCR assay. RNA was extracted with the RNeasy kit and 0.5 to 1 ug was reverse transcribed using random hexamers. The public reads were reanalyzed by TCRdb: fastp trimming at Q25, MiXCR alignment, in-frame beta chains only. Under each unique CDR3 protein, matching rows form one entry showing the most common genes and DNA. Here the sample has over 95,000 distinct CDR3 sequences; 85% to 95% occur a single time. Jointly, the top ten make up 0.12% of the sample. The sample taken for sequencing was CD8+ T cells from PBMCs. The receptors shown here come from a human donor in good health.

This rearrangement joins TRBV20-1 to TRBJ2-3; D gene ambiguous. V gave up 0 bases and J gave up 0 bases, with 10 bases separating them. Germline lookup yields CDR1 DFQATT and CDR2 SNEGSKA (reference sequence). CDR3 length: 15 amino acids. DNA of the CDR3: TGCAGTGCTAGAGATTACGCAGTCAGCACAGATACGCAGTATTTT. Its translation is CSARDYAVSTDTQYF.

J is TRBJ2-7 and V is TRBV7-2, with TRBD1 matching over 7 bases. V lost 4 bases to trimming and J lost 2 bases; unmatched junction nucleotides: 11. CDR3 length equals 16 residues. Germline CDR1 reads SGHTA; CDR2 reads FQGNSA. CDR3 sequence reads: CASSYLPGQPPYEQYF. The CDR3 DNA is TGTGCCAGCAGCTACCTCCCGGGACAGCCTCCCTACGAGCAGTACTTC. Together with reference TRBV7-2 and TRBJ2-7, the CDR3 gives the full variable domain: GAGVSQSPSNKVTEKGKDVELRCDPISGHTALYWYRQSLGQGLEFLIYFQGNSAPDKSGLPSDRFSAERTGGSVSTLTIQRTQQEDSAVYLCASSYLPGQPPYEQYFGPGTRLTVT.